One sample yielded the 11 T cell receptor beta chains listed below, sequenced in a study of neurological immune-mediated disorders. TCRdb used MiXCR to reprocess the 5' RACE reads, holding one entry per CDR3 protein. The sample carries fewer than 35,000 distinct CDR3 sequences, less than 15% recorded once. Time point in this sample: longitudinal time-point 2. Input material: PBMCs. Every receptor here comes from a middle-aged woman in good health.

This clonotype was seen many times. The rearrangement joins TRBV24-1 to TRBJ2-3; D call uncertain. Germline assignment: CDR1 KGHDR and CDR2 SFDVKD. V lost 8 bases and J lost 3, with 11 bases in between. This CDR3 spans 13 amino acids. CDR3 residues: CATTDAYTDTQYF. CDR3 sequence (DNA): TGTGCCACCACGGACGCGTATACAGATACGCAGTATTTT.

The V gene is TRBV5-1, the J gene TRBJ1-6; D perhaps matches TRBD1 (5 bases). V lost 3 bases to trimming and J lost 4 bases, with 11 bases between them. This CDR3 comprises 15 residues. Germline lookup yields CDR1 SGHRS and CDR2 YFSETQ. CDR3 in amino acids: CASSSGRSYNSPLHF. CDR3 nucleotides: TGCGCCAGCAGCTCGGGACGAAGTTATAATTCACCCCTCCACTTT. The full variable domain, completed using reference TRBV5-1 and TRBJ1-6, is KAGVTQTPRYLIKTRGQQVTLSCSPISGHRSVSWYQQTPGQGLQFLFEYFSETQRNKGNFPGRFSGRQFSNSRSEMNVSTLELGDSALYLCASSSGRSYNSPLHFGNGTRLTVT.

This clonotype was recorded at least ten times. This chain joins TRBV10-2 and TRBJ1-2; maybe TRBD1 (5 bases). Trimming pared 4 bases from V and 8 bases from J, leaving 14 bases between. The CDR3 contains 13 residues. From germline, CDR1 is WSHSY and CDR2 SAAADI. CDR3 loop: CASSGGPERGYTF. CDR3 nucleotide sequence: TGCGCCAGCAGTGGGGGCCCGGAGCGAGGCTACACCTTC.

This clonotype was observed many times. This chain joins TRBV16 and TRBJ1-1; 7 bases map to TRBD1. Germline loops: CDR1 KGHSY, CDR2 FQNENV. The trim removed 3 bases at V and 0 bases at J, leaving 4 bases unmatched. This CDR3 spans 15 amino acids. The CDR3: CASSQHRGVNTEAFF. CDR3 nucleotides: TGTGCCAGCAGCCAGCACAGGGGCGTGAACACTGAAGCTTTCTTT.

This clonotype was counted a few times. The gene calls are TRBV9 and TRBJ2-7, with D unclear. V was trimmed by 7 bases and J by 2 bases, leaving 16 bases between them. Germline values: CDR1 SGDLS, CDR2 YYNGEE. This CDR3 is 14 amino acids long. CDR3 DNA sequence: TGTGCCAGCTCGCCAGGCCGGGTGCCCTACGAGCAGTACTTC. Translating it yields CASSPGRVPYEQYF.

Many counts were recorded for this clonotype. This rearrangement joins TRBV5-1 to TRBJ1-4, with 8 bases lining up with TRBD1. The CDR3 is made up of 15 amino acids. V lost 5 bases, J lost 2 bases, and 5 bases stayed unmatched. Per germline, CDR1 SGHRS and CDR2 YFSETQ. The CDR3 sequence: CASSWDRNTNEKLFF. The CDR3 nucleotides are TGCGCCAGCAGTTGGGACAGGAACACTAATGAAAAACTGTTTTTT.

Concerning this clonotype itself: Likely a read error: the CDR3 ends without its conserved phenylalanine or tryptophan. This chain links TRBV6-1 with TRBJ2-7, with D tentatively TRBD1 (5 bases). With 6 bases removed from V and 8 bases from J, the gap between germline ends came to 20 bases. From germline, CDR1 is MNHNS and CDR2 SASEGT. The CDR3 length is 14 residues. CDR3 nucleotides: TGTGCCAGCAGAATGAAGGGGCAGCTTAAAAAGCAGTACTTA. Its protein product is CASRMKGQLKKQYL.

Many counts were recorded for this clonotype. V and J are TRBV5-6 and TRBJ1-6; D unclear. Germline CDR1 and CDR2: SGHDT and YYEEEE. V shed 5 bases and J shed 0 bases, with 6 bases lying between them. The length of the CDR3 is 14 residues. DNA of the CDR3: TGTGCCAGCAGAAGGAGCTCCTATAATTCACCCCTCCACTTT. Translated, it gives CASRRSSYNSPLHF.

This clonotype was counted at least ten times. The V call is TRBV11-2, the J call TRBJ1-2; D remains ambiguous. Between the trimmed V and J ends, which lost 0 bases and 7 bases, there was a span of 6 bases. The CDR3 contains 12 residues. CDR1 SGHAT and CDR2 FQNNGV come from the germline V gene. The DNA for the CDR3 is TGTGCCAGCAGCTTAGAGCGGGGTGGCTACACCTTC. As protein: CASSLERGGYTF.

There are many counts of this clonotype. The chain links TRBV29-1 to TRBJ1-2; D gene unclear. In germline, CDR1 is SQVTM, CDR2 ANQGSEA. The V gene lost 6 bases and the J gene lost 7 bases, with 15 bases spanning the gap. This CDR3 has 12 amino acids. The CDR3: CSVLGGPGGYTF. The CDR3 DNA is TGCAGCGTCTTAGGAGGGCCGGGTGGCTACACCTTC. The entire variable domain, with the rest obtained from reference TRBV29-1 and TRBJ1-2, is as follows: SAVISQKPSRDICQRGTSLTIQCQVDSQVTMMFWYRQQPGQSLTLIATANQGSEATYESGFVIDKFPISRPNLTFSTLTVSNMSPEDSSIYLCSVLGGPGGYTFGSGTRLTVV.

This clonotype was recorded at least ten times. This rearrangement joins TRBV25-1 to TRBJ1-2; no clear D. Trimming left V 6 bases short and J 0 bases short, with 8 bases between. This CDR3 has 13 amino acids. Germline V gene data show CDR1 as MGHDK and CDR2 as SYGVNS. The chain's CDR3 is CASSREANYGYTF. The CDR3 coding sequence is TGTGCCAGCAGCCGGGAAGCTAACTATGGCTACACCTTC.